This T cell receptor (beta chain) was captured by sequencing in a study of spatial heterogeneity in lung cancer. Overall study findings and caveats: Counts of expanded alpha and beta TCRs within tumors tracked the tumor nonsynonymous mutation count. Alpha and beta chain coverage of tumor T cells was estimated at about 7.4% and 14%, respectively.

This clonotype was seen a few times. The antigen is undetermined. The CDR3 loop spans 14 amino acids. Germline V gene sequence: CDR1 MNHEY, CDR2 SMNVEV (reference sequence). Trimming removed 9 bases at V and 0 bases at J, with 12 bases between. The time point was: sample taken at primary tumor resection. The donors were 72 patients with non-small cell lung cancer that was early-stage and untreated. Each CDR3 protein gets one entry after TCRdb re-called the 5' RACE reads with MiXCR. The sample holds some 9,300 distinct CDR3 sequences; around 50% are singletons and the top ten take around 26%. Material: lung tumor tissue, obtained at surgery. The receptor was derived from a female donor with early-stage non-small cell lung cancer. J is TRBJ1-5 and V is TRBV27; possibly TRBD1 for D (5 bases). The CDR3 region has the DNA TGTGCCAGAGGACATCCTTATAGCAATCAGCCCCAGCATTTT. It yields the protein CARGHPYSNQPQHF.